The present TCR beta chain was sequenced within a study of blood T cell repertoires in COVID-19. Study-wide background: Researchers got acute and convalescent COVID-19 samples from the United States, Italy and Spain. The analysed material was cDNA or gDNA that came from T cells, B-cell-depleted T cells, or PBMCs.

Seattle enrolled patients during active infection and tracked them longitudinally. This CDR3 has 14 residues. V shed 5 bases and J 4 bases; nucleotides not matched to a gene: 5. The germline CDR1 and CDR2 sequences are SGHTA and FQGNSA. Profiling relied on immunoSEQ multiplex PCR, and the TCRdb table lists in-frame clones only, not all of them. The sample contains about 160,000 clones, over 90% of which appear only once. The sample consisted of peripheral blood. This TCR derives from a woman between 55 and 75 years old with COVID-19, enrolled during active disease. The V call is TRBV7-2, the J call TRBJ2-1, with TRBD1 identical over 7 bases. The chain's CDR3 is CASSARQGYNEQFF. The CDR3 DNA reads as TGTGCCAGCAGCGCAAGACAGGGATACAATGAGCAGTTCTTC.